What follows are 2 T cell receptor beta chains derived from one specimen sequenced in a study of shared clonotypes between healthy human individuals. The protocol was immunoSEQ multiplex PCR, while the TCRdb copy is restricted to in-frame clones and leaves out a portion. In the table there are 850,000 to 1,200,000 clones, approximately 68% of which are singletons. The sequenced sample consisted of memory CD4+ T cells sorted from blood. The subset is: CD45RA-negative fraction. Receptors were obtained from a man aged 18 to 30 in good health.

The rearrangement uses TRBV19 and TRBJ2-7, with D maybe TRBD1 (6 bases). The CDR3 totals 12 residues. Germline values: CDR1 LNHDA, CDR2 SQIVND (reference sequence). Trimming took off 5 bases at V and 7 bases at J, with 12 bases between the two ends. CDR3 DNA: TGTGCCAGTAGTCGGGACAATAGGGAGCAGTACTTC. It specifies CASSRDNREQYF.

The gene calls are TRBV6-5 and TRBJ1-2; 9 bases line up with TRBD1. Germline CDR1 is MNHEY and CDR2 is SVGAGI. J gave up 0 bases and V 6 bases, and 5 bases lay outside the gene matches. The CDR3 is 15 amino acids. CDR3 bases: TGTGCCAGCAGCCCCGGGACAGGGTCTAACTATGGCTACACCTTC. It yields the protein CASSPGTGSNYGYTF.